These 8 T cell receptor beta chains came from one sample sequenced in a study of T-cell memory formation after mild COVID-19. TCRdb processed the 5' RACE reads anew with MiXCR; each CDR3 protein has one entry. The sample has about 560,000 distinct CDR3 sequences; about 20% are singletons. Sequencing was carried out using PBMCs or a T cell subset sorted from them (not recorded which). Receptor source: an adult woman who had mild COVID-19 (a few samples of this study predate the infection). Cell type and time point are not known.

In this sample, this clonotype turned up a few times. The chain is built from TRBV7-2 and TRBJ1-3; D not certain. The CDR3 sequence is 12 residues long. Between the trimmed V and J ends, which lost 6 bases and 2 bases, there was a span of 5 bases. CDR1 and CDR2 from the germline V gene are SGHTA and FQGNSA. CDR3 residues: CASSLAGNTIYF. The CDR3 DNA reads TGTGCCAGCAGTCTCGCTGGAAACACCATATATTTT.

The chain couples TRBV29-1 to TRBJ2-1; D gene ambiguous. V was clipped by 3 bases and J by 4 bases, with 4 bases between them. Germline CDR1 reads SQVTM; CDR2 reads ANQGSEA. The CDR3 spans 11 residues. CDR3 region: CSVDQYNEQFF. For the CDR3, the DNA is TGCAGCGTTGACCAGTACAATGAGCAGTTCTTC.

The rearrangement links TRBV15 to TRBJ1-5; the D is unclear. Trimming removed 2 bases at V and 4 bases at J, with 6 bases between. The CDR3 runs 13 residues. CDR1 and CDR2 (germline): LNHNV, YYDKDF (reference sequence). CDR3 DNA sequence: TGTGCCACCAGCAGACCTTCAAATCAGCCCCAGCATTTT. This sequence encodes CATSRPSNQPQHF.

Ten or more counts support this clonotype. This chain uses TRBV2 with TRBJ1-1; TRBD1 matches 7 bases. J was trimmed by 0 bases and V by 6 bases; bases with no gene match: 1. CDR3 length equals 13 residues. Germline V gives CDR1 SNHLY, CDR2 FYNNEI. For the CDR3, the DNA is TGTGCCAGCAGCAGGGGGTTGAACACTGAAGCTTTCTTT. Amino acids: CASSRGLNTEAFF.

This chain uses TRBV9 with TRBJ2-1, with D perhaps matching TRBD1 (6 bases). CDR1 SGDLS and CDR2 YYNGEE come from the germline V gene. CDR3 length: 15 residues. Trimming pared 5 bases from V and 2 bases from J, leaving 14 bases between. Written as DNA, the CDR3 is TGTGCCAGCAGTAGACGGGACACCACCTACAATGAGCAGTTCTTC. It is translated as CASSRRDTTYNEQFF.

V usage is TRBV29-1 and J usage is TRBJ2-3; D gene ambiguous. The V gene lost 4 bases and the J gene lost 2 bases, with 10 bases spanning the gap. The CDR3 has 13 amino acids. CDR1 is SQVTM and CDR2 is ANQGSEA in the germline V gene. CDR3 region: CSVGWAFTDTQYF. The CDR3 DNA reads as TGCAGCGTTGGCTGGGCCTTCACAGATACGCAGTATTTT.

CDR3 region: CASSFRRVRVNTEAFF. The CDR3 coding sequence is TGTGCCAGCAGCTTTCGTCGTGTCAGGGTGAACACTGAAGCTTTCTTT. The chain employs TRBV7-2 and TRBJ1-1, with D tentatively TRBD1 (5 bases). Per germline, CDR1 SGHTA and CDR2 FQGNSA. Trimming cost V 3 bases and J 0 bases, with 14 bases left between them. This CDR3 has 16 residues.

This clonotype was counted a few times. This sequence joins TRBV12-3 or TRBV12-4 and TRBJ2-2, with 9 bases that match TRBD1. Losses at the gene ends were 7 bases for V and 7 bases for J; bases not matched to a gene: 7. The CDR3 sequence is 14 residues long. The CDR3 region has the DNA TGTGCCAGCACCCGGGACAGGGTCGGCGGGGAGCTGTTTTTT. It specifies CASTRDRVGGELFF.